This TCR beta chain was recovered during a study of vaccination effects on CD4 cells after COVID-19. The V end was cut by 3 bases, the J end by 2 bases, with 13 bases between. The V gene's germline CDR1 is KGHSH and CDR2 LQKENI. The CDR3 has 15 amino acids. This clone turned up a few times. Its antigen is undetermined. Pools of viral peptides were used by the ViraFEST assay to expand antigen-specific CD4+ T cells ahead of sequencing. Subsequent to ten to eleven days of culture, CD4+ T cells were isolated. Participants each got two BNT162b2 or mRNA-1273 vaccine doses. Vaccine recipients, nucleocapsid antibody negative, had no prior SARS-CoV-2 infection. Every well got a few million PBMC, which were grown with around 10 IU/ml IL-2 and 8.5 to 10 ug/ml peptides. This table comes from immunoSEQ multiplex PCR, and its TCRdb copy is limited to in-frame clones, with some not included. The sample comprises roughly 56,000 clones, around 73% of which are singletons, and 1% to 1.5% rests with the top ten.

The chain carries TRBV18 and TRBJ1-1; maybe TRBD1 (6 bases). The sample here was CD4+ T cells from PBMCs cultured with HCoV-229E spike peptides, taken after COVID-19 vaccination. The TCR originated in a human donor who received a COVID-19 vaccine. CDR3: CASSPTDRSNTEAFF. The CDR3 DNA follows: TGTGCCAGCTCACCCACGGACAGATCAAACACTGAAGCTTTCTTT.